Sequencing of this TCR beta chain was carried out in a study of cytomegalovirus exposure and HLA in healthy donors. Remarks on this clone: The antigen is undetermined.

Only in-frame clones appear in the TCRdb table, and some are missing; sequencing was by immunoSEQ multiplex PCR. The table has 55,000 to 75,000 clones, 80% to 95% seen once. Regarding the study as a whole: A few chains linked to CMV were shown in vitro to be specific for CMV antigens.

The CDR3 runs to 14 residues. Germline V gene data show CDR1 as MNHNS and CDR2 as SASEGT. Unmatched junction bases numbered 3, after V lost 4 bases and J lost 2 bases. The chain is built from TRBV6-1 and TRBJ2-7; 9 nucleotides align to TRBD1. The clonotype originates from a young man in good health and CMV-seropositive. The sequenced sample was PBMCs. The CDR3 loop is CASSGGQGPYEQYF. The CDR3 DNA reads as TGTGCCAGCAGTGGGGGACAGGGACCCTACGAGCAGTACTTC.